The 32 T cell receptor beta chains reported below all come from one sample, sequenced in a study of blood T cell repertoires in COVID-19 (dated by TCRdb to 2018 to 2020). Library method: the immunoSEQ multiplex PCR assay. TCRdb's version of the immuneACCESS table is confined to in-frame rearrangements and falls short of the full clone set. An unresolved V gene accounts for under half of the shortfall where checked; the remainder is of unknown origin. The sample table shows 30,000 to 50,000 clones, and approximately 89% are seen once. The ten biggest clones cover 3.5% to 4.5% of the sample. Sequencing used peripheral blood. The receptors here all came from a man aged 55 to 70 with acute or convalescent COVID-19.

The count of this clone is one. This rearrangement joins TRBV27 to TRBJ2-7, with 7 bases aligning to TRBD1. After removal of 8 bases from V and 2 bases from J, the junction contained 6 bases not matched to a gene. CDR3 length: 13 residues. Germline lookup yields CDR1 MNHEY and CDR2 SMNVEV (reference sequence). The CDR3 loop is CASGPDRTYEQYF. The DNA for the CDR3 is TGTGCCAGCGGGCCGGACAGGACCTACGAGCAGTACTTC.

This chain connects TRBV27 to TRBJ2-3; D might be TRBD1 (6 bases). Germline-derived CDR1 and CDR2 are MNHEY and SMNVEV (reference sequence). Trimming took 8 bases from V and 2 from J, leaving 17 bases between them. This CDR3 region has 15 residues. The CDR3 reads CASRLLGADTDTQYF. For the CDR3, the DNA is TGTGCCAGCCGCCTATTGGGGGCGGACACAGATACGCAGTATTTT.

The CDR3 reads CASSAMATTEAFF. In nucleotides, the CDR3 is TGTGCCAGCAGTGCAATGGCCACCACTGAAGCTTTCTTT. The chain combines TRBV2 with TRBJ1-1; no definite D call. The CDR3 spans 13 residues. Germline V gene lookup returns CDR1 SNHLY and CDR2 FYNNEI. Trimming took 4 bases from V and 4 from J, leaving 10 bases between them.

The chain couples TRBV10-3 to TRBJ2-1, with D perhaps TRBD1 (5 bases). This CDR3 has 12 amino acids. V shed 4 bases and J shed 15 bases, with 16 bases lying between them. The germline V gene encodes CDR1 ENHRY and CDR2 SYGVKD. The CDR3 bases are TGTGCCATCAGTGGGGGCGGAGTTCTTCGGTTCTTC. As protein: CAISGGGVLRFF.

The genes are TRBV13 and TRBJ1-1, with TRBD1 matching 8 bases. This CDR3 is built from 13 residues. Germline V gene sequence: CDR1 PRHDT, CDR2 FYEKMQ (reference sequence). The V and J ends lost 5 bases and 5 bases, in that order; junction bases with no gene match: 4. CDR3 bases: TGTGCCAGCAGCAGGGACAGGAGGACTGAAGCTTTCTTT. Translated: CASSRDRRTEAFF.

This chain links TRBV5-4 with TRBJ2-1, with 7 positions matching TRBD2. This CDR3 spans 13 amino acids. Germline CDR1 and CDR2: SGHNT and YYREEE (reference sequence). Germline trimming cut 4 bases from V and 5 bases from J; bases unmatched to any gene: 3. The CDR3 is CASSIGRHNEQFF. CDR3 bases: TGTGCCAGCAGCATCGGGAGGCACAATGAGCAGTTCTTC.

This clone is medium-sized in the sample. The J gene is TRBJ2-7, the V gene TRBV5-6; no reliable D call. With 0 bases removed from V and 3 bases from J, the gap between germline ends came to 4 bases. Germline CDR1 is SGHDT and CDR2 is YYEEEE. This CDR3 contains 12 residues. CDR3 nucleotides: TGTGCCAGCAGCTTGGGAGTCTACGAGCAGTACTTC. Translation: CASSLGVYEQYF.

The chain recombines TRBV18 with TRBJ1-4; TRBD1 aligns across 8 bases. Germline assignment: CDR1 KGHSH and CDR2 LQKENI. This CDR3 has 14 residues. J lost 11 bases, V lost 5 bases, and 10 bases had no gene match. CDR3 in amino acids: CASSTQGQGEKLFF. CDR3 nucleotide sequence: TGTGCCAGCTCAACCCAAGGACAGGGAGAGAAACTGTTTTTT.

The chain couples TRBV15 to TRBJ2-2, with 7 bases fitting TRBD2. J was trimmed by 1 base and V by 5 bases; bases with no gene match: 4. Germline assignment: CDR1 LNHNV and CDR2 YYDKDF (reference sequence). The CDR3 contains 15 residues. The CDR3 sequence: CATSWTGGNTGELFF. The CDR3 region has the DNA TGTGCCACCAGCTGGACGGGGGGGAACACCGGGGAGCTGTTTTTT.

CDR3 coding DNA: TGTGCCAGCAGGCCACAGGGGGGACTTCGGCCCCAGCATTTT. This codes for CASRPQGGLRPQHF. This chain links TRBV27 with TRBJ1-5; TRBD1 matches at 8 bases. V lost 6 bases, J lost 9 bases, and 10 bases stayed unmatched. CDR1 is MNHEY, CDR2 SMNVEV, per germline (reference sequence). The CDR3 is 14 residues long.

This chain joins TRBV7-2 and TRBJ1-2, with D perhaps TRBD1 (5 bases). CDR3 length equals 16 residues. V lost 2 bases and J lost 6, with 19 bases in between. Germline lookup yields CDR1 SGHTA and CDR2 FQGNSA. In DNA, the CDR3 is TGTGCCAGCAGCTTAAGGGCCCGGGGGGGAAGGGATGGCTACACCTTC. This encodes CASSLRARGGRDGYTF.

This sequence joins TRBV29-1 and TRBJ2-7, with 7 bases aligning to TRBD1. Germline V CDR1 and CDR2: SQVTM, ANQGSEA. The V and J ends lost 7 bases and 0 bases, in that order; junction bases with no gene match: 6. The length of the CDR3 is 13 residues. The CDR3 coding sequence is TGCAGCGGCACCGGGACAGCCTCCTACGAGCAGTACTTC. The encoded protein is CSGTGTASYEQYF.

This chain joins TRBV2 and TRBJ1-1; 7 bases map to TRBD1. This CDR3 contains 13 residues. V shed 7 bases, J shed 1 base, and the junction held 3 bases outside the gene matches. Germline loops: CDR1 SNHLY, CDR2 FYNNEI. The CDR3 nucleotides read TGTGCCAGCAACGGACAGGAGAACACTGAAGCTTTCTTT. Translating it yields CASNGQENTEAFF.

The V call is TRBV21-1, the J call TRBJ1-1; the table calls TRBD1, which could not be checked here. TRBV21-1 is given as a pseudogene. The CDR3 is made up of 17 amino acids. The CDR3 DNA follows: TGTGCCAGCAGCAAGAAGGATTGGGGCAGGGTGGAAACTGAAGCTTTCTTT. Protein product: CASSKKDWGRVETEAFF.

The chain combines TRBV7-2 with TRBJ1-1; a weak D match, TRBD1 (5 bases). This CDR3 comprises 16 residues. Trimming left V 2 bases short and J 6 bases short, with 19 bases between. From germline, CDR1 is SGHTA and CDR2 FQGNSA. CDR3 protein: CASSLRIGPLGAEAFF. CDR3 nucleotide sequence: TGTGCCAGCAGCTTAAGGATAGGGCCCTTAGGGGCTGAAGCTTTCTTT.

This clone was counted a few times. This chain connects TRBV6-5 to TRBJ1-1, with a weak D call TRBD1 (6 bases). The V end was cut by 5 bases, the J end by 2 bases, with 9 bases between. The CDR3 has 13 residues. Germline V gene data show CDR1 as MNHEY and CDR2 as SVGAGI. The CDR3 reads CASSRTANTEAFF. The CDR3 coding sequence is TGTGCCAGCAGTCGGACAGCCAACACTGAAGCTTTCTTT.

The chain links TRBV30 to TRBJ2-7; possible D gene TRBD1, 6 bases. Germline V gene data show CDR1 as GTSNPN and CDR2 as SVGIG (reference sequence). Trimming stripped 1 base from V and 0 bases from J, with 16 bases between. CDR3 size: 16 residues. The chain's CDR3 is CAWSGRTVRSSYEQYF. The CDR3 nucleotides read TGTGCCTGGAGTGGAAGGACAGTGAGGAGCTCCTACGAGCAGTACTTC.

V usage is TRBV27 and J usage is TRBJ2-2, with a tentative D call TRBD2 (6 bases). Germline assignment: CDR1 MNHEY and CDR2 SMNVEV (reference sequence). The V end was cut by 6 bases, the J end by 0 bases, with 11 bases between. The CDR3 length is 15 residues. CDR3 nucleotide sequence: TGTGCCAGCAGAAGGGGCGGGACGAACACCGGGGAGCTGTTTTTT. The encoded protein is CASRRGGTNTGELFF.

The V and J genes are TRBV5-1 and TRBJ2-5; 7 nucleotides align to TRBD1. The CDR3 has 14 residues. V shed 0 bases and J 7 bases; nucleotides not matched to a gene: 6. Germline V gene data show CDR1 as SGHRS and CDR2 as YFSETQ. CDR3: CASSLVQGPGTQYF. The DNA of the CDR3 is TGCGCCAGCAGCTTGGTACAGGGGCCGGGGACCCAGTACTTC.

The chain carries TRBV6-2 or TRBV6-3 and TRBJ1-1, with D tentatively TRBD1 (5 bases). Germline CDR1 and CDR2: MNHEY and SVGEGT. There are 13 residues in the CDR3. V lost 4 bases to trimming and J lost 11 bases, with 17 bases between them. CDR3 residues: CASSWGLREAAFF. DNA of the CDR3: TGTGCCAGCAGTTGGGGCCTCAGGGAAGCGGCTTTCTTT.

The V call is TRBV27, the J call TRBJ2-3; weak D call: TRBD2 (6 bases). V gave up 8 bases and J gave up 0 bases, with 12 bases separating them. This CDR3 region has 14 residues. Germline loops: CDR1 MNHEY, CDR2 SMNVEV (reference sequence). The DNA for the CDR3 is TGTGCCAGCGCCGGGACTTTTAGCACAGATACGCAGTATTTT. This gives the protein CASAGTFSTDTQYF.

This sequence joins TRBV7-9 and TRBJ1-4, with no clear D. CDR3 length: 14 amino acids. V shed 5 bases and J shed 6 bases, with 13 bases lying between them. Germline assignment: CDR1 SEHNR and CDR2 FQNEAQ (reference sequence). CDR3: CASSPRSYDEKLFF. The CDR3 DNA sequence: TGTGCCAGCAGCCCTAGATCTTACGATGAAAAACTGTTTTTT.

This chain joins TRBV27 and TRBJ1-2; D remains unclear. Trimming removed 5 bases from V and 6 bases from J, with 13 bases in between. Germline CDR1 is MNHEY and CDR2 is SMNVEV (reference sequence). The CDR3 runs to 13 residues. CDR3 amino acids: CASSKTLENGYTF. In DNA, the CDR3 is TGTGCCAGCAGTAAAACCTTAGAAAATGGCTACACCTTC.

The chain uses TRBV19 and TRBJ1-1, with 7 bases matching TRBD1. CDR3 length: 14 amino acids. The germline V gene encodes CDR1 LNHDA and CDR2 SQIVND (reference sequence). The trim removed 5 bases at V and 1 base at J, leaving 4 bases unmatched. The CDR3 DNA reads TGTGCCAGTAGTGGGACAGCCCCGAACACTGAAGCTTTCTTT. Encoded protein: CASSGTAPNTEAFF. Complete variable domain (other parts from reference TRBV19 and TRBJ1-1): DGGITQSPKYLFRKEGQNVTLSCEQNLNHDAMYWYRQDPGQGLRLIYYSQIVNDFQKGDIAEGYSVSREKKESFPLTVTSAQKNPTAFYLCASSGTAPNTEAFFGQGTRLTVV.

The V gene is TRBV4-3, the J gene TRBJ1-4, with 8 bases lining up with TRBD1. With V trimmed by 1 base and J by 7 bases, 8 bases remained unmatched. This CDR3 spans 16 amino acids. Germline V gene data show CDR1 as LGHNA and CDR2 as YSLEER. CDR3 in DNA: TGCGCCAGCAGCCAAGCGCCGGGACAGGCTCGTGAAAAACTGTTTTTT. Translation: CASSQAPGQAREKLFF.

V usage is TRBV6-5 and J usage is TRBJ1-3; maybe TRBD1 (6 bases). Trimming pared 6 bases from V and 4 bases from J, leaving 13 bases between. The CDR3 has 14 residues. Looked up from germline, CDR1 is MNHEY and CDR2 is SVGAGI. CDR3 DNA sequence: TGTGCCAGCAGGAACAGGGTCCCCGGAAACACCATATATTTT. Its translation is CASRNRVPGNTIYF.

V is TRBV30 and J is TRBJ1-1, with 7 bases matching TRBD1. CDR3 length equals 14 residues. Germline lookup yields CDR1 GTSNPN and CDR2 SVGIG (reference sequence). The V gene end was trimmed by 0 bases and the J gene end by 6 bases; junction bases not matched to a gene: 7. The chain's CDR3 is CAWSVGTAFPEAFF. The CDR3 bases are TGTGCCTGGAGTGTGGGGACAGCCTTCCCTGAAGCTTTCTTT. Using reference TRBV30 and TRBJ1-1 for the parts outside the CDR3, the full variable domain is SQTIHQWPATLVQPVGSPLSLECTVEGTSNPNLYWYRQAAGRGLQLLFYSVGIGQISSEVPQNLSASRPQDRQFILSSKKLLLSDSGFYLCAWSVGTAFPEAFFGQGTRLTVV.

The chain has TRBV7-9 and TRBJ1-1; maybe TRBD1 (6 bases). Germline values: CDR1 SEHNR, CDR2 FQNEAQ (reference sequence). Trimming cost V 3 bases and J 4 bases, with 15 bases left between them. The CDR3 loop spans 15 amino acids. Here the CDR3 reads CASSFLQGYSTEAFF. The CDR3 DNA reads as TGTGCCAGCAGCTTTCTGCAGGGGTATTCCACTGAAGCTTTCTTT.

This clone came up a few times. The J gene is TRBJ1-4, the V gene TRBV6-2 or TRBV6-3; possible D gene TRBD1, 6 bases. V was shortened by 5 bases and J by 0 bases, with 10 bases between the two germline ends. Germline-derived CDR1 and CDR2 are MNHEY and SVGEGT. This CDR3 region has 15 residues. The CDR3 loop reads CASSGGGATNEKLFF. CDR3 DNA: TGTGCCAGCAGTGGCGGGGGCGCAACTAATGAAAAACTGTTTTTT.

The rearrangement uses TRBV28 and TRBJ1-2; the match to TRBD1 covers 9 bases. Germline lookup yields CDR1 MDHEN and CDR2 SYDVKM. The CDR3 loop spans 14 amino acids. The V gene end was trimmed by 3 bases and the J gene end by 10 bases; junction bases not matched to a gene: 9. CDR3 sequence: CASSFSPQGAPYTF. CDR3 in DNA: TGTGCCAGCAGTTTTTCCCCACAGGGGGCGCCCTACACCTTC.

This chain links TRBV18 with TRBJ2-2, with D tentatively TRBD1 (6 bases). Trimming stripped 5 bases from V and 2 bases from J, with 15 bases between. This CDR3 region has 16 residues. Germline V gene data show CDR1 as KGHSH and CDR2 as LQKENI. The CDR3 bases are TGTGCCAGCTCAAAACGGGACACATCTAACACCGGGGAGCTGTTTTTT. As protein: CASSKRDTSNTGELFF.

The V and J genes are TRBV3-1 (or the pseudogene TRBV3-2) and TRBJ1-2; D perhaps matches TRBD1 (5 bases). CDR3 length: 13 residues. The germline gives CDR1 LGHDT, CDR2 YNNKEL (reference sequence). Trimming removed 2 bases from V and 8 bases from J, with 12 bases in between. CDR3 protein: CASSQSGGVGYTF. The CDR3 region has the DNA TGTGCCAGCAGCCAATCCGGGGGAGTGGGCTACACCTTC.